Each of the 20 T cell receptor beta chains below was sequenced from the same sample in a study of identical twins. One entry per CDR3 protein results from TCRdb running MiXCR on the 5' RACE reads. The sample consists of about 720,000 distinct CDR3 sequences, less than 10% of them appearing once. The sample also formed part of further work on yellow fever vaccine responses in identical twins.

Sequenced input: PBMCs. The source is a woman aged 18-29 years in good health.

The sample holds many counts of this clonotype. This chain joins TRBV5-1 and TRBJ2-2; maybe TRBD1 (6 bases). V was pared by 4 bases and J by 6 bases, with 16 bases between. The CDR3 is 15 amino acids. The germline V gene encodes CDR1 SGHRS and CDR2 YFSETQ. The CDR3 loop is CASSGSTGISGELFF. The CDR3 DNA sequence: TGCGCCAGCAGCGGATCAACAGGGATTTCCGGGGAGCTGTTTTTT.

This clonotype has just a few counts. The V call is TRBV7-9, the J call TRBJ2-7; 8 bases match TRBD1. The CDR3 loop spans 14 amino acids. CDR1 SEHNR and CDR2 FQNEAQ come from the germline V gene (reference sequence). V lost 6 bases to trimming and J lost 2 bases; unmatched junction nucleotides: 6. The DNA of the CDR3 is TGTGCCAGCAGGCCGACAGGGGTAACCTACGAGCAGTACTTC. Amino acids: CASRPTGVTYEQYF.

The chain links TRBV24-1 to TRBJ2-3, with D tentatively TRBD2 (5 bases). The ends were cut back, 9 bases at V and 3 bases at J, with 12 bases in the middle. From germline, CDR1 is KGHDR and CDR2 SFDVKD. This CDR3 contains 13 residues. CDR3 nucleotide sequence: TGTGCCACCGGCTCCCCGGGGACAGATACGCAGTATTTT. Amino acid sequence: CATGSPGTDTQYF.

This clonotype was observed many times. In DNA, the CDR3 is TGCGCCAGCAGCTTGGGAGGTCAAAGCCACAATGAGCAGTTCTTC. Amino acids: CASSLGGQSHNEQFF. The rearrangement joins TRBV5-1 to TRBJ2-1; D call uncertain. CDR3 size: 15 residues. The germline CDR1 and CDR2 sequences are SGHRS and YFSETQ. V was cut by 0 bases and J by 5 bases, with 12 bases left in between.

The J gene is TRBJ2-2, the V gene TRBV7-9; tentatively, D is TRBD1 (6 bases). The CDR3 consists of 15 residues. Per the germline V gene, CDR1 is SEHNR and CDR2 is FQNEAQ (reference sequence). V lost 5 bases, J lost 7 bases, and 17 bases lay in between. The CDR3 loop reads CASSTDMGAVGELFF. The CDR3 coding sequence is TGTGCCAGCAGCACCGATATGGGGGCGGTCGGGGAGCTGTTTTTT.

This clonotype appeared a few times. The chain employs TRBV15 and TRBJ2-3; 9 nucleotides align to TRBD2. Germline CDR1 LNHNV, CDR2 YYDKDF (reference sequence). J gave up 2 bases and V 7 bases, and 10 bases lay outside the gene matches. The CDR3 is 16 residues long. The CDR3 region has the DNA TGTGCCACCAACTCCGAGACTAGCGGACCCACAGATACGCAGTATTTT. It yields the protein CATNSETSGPTDTQYF.

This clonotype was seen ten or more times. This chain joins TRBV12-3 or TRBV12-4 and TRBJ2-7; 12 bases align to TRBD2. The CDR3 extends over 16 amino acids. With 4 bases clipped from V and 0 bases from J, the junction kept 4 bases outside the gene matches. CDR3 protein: CASSSSTSGSSYEQYF. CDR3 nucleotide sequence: TGTGCCAGCAGTTCCTCGACTAGCGGGAGCTCCTACGAGCAGTACTTC.

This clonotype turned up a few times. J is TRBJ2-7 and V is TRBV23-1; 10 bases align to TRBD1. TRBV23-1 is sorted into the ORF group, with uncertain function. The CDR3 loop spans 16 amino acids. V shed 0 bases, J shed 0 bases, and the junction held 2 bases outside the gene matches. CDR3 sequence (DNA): TGCGCCAGCAGTCAATCGGGGACAGGGGACTCCTACGAGCAGTACTTC. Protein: CASSQSGTGDSYEQYF.

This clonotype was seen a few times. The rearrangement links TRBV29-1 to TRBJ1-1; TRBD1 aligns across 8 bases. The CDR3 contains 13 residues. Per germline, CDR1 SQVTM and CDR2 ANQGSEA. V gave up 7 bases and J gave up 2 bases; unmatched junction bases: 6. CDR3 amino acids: CSAKTGVNTEAFF. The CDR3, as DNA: TGCAGCGCAAAGACAGGGGTCAACACTGAAGCTTTCTTT.

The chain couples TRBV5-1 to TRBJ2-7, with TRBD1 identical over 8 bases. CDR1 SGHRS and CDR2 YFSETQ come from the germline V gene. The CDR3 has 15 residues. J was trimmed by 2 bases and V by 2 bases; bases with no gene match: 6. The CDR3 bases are TGCGCCAGCAGCTTACGGACAGGGAGTACCTACGAGCAGTACTTC. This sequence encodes CASSLRTGSTYEQYF.

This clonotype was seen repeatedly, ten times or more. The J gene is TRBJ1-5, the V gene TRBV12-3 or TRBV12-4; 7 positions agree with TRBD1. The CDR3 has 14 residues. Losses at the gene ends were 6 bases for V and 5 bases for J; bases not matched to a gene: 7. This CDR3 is CASSHTGVYQPQHF. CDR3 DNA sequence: TGTGCCAGCAGCCACACAGGGGTGTATCAGCCCCAGCATTTT.

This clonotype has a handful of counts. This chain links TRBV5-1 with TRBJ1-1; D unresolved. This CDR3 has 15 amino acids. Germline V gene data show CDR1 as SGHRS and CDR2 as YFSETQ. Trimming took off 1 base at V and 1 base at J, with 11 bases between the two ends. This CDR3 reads CASSLTQGGNTEAFF. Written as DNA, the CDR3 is TGCGCCAGCAGCTTGACACAAGGCGGGAACACTGAAGCTTTCTTT. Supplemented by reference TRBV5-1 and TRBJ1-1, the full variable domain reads KAGVTQTPRYLIKTRGQQVTLSCSPISGHRSVSWYQQTPGQGLQFLFEYFSETQRNKGNFPGRFSGRQFSNSRSEMNVSTLELGDSALYLCASSLTQGGNTEAFFGQGTRLTVV.

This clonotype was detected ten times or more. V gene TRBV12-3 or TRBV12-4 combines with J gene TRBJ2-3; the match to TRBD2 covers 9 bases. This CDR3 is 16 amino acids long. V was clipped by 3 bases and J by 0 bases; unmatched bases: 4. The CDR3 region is CASSLAGGPSTDTQYF. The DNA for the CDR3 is TGTGCCAGCAGTTTGGCGGGGGGGCCGAGCACAGATACGCAGTATTTT.

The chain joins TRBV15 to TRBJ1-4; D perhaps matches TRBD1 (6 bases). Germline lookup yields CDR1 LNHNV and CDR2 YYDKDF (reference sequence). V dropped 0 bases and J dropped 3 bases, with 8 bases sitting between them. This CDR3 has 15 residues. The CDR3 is CATSREGQANEKLFF. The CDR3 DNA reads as TGTGCCACCAGCAGAGAGGGACAAGCTAATGAAAAACTGTTTTTT.

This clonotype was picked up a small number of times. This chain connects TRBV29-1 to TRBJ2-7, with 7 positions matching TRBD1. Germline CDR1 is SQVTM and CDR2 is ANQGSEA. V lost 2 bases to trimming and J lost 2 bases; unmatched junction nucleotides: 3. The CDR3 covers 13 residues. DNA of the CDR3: TGCAGCGTTGAATCGGGGACAGCCTACGAGCAGTACTTC. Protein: CSVESGTAYEQYF.

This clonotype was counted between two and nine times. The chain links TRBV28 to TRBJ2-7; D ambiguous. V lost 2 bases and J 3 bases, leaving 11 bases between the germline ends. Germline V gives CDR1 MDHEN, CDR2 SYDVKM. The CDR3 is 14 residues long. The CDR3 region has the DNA TGTGCCAGCAGTTTAGACGGTGTCGTCTACGAGCAGTACTTC. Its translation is CASSLDGVVYEQYF.

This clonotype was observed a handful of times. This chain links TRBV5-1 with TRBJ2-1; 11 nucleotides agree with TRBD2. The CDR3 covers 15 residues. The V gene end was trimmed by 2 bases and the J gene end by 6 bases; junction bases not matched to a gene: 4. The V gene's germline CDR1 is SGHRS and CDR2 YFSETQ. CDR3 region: CASSFQGTSGNEQFF. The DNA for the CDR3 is TGCGCCAGCAGCTTCCAAGGGACTAGCGGCAATGAGCAGTTCTTC.

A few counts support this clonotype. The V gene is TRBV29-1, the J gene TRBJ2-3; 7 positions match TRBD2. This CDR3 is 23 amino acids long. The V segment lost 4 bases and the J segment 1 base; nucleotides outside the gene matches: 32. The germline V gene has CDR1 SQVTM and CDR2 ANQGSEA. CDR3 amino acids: CSVGRLGLSGKGPARIGTDTQYF. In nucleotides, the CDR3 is TGCAGCGTTGGTAGGCTCGGACTAAGCGGGAAAGGTCCGGCAAGGATTGGCACAGATACGCAGTATTTT.

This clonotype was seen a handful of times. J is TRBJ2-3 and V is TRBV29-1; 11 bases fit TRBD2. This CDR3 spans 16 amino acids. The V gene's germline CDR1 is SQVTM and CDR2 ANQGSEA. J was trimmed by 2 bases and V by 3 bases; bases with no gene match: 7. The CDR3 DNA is TGCAGCGTTGATCCTTCTAGCGGGGGGACCACAGATACGCAGTATTTT. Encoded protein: CSVDPSSGGTTDTQYF.

The CDR3 DNA reads TGTGCCAGCAGTCCGGGACAGGGGACAACACCGGCCGGGGAGCTGTTTTTT. This sequence encodes CASSPGQGTTPAGELFF. This chain links TRBV12-3 or TRBV12-4 with TRBJ2-2, with 10 bases identical to TRBD1. The CDR3 is 17 amino acids. Trimming removed 5 bases from V and 6 bases from J; junction bases left unmatched: 12.